These 19 T cell receptor beta chains originate from one sample sequenced in a study of preoperative IRX-2 immunotherapy in early breast cancer. Treatment noted: preoperative locoregional IRX-2 cytokine immunotherapy. Assay used: immunoSEQ multiplex PCR; TCRdb lists only in-frame clones, some missing. The sample yields more than 20,000 clones, nearly 80% seen once. The sequenced sample was lymph node tissue, obtained before IRX-2 immunotherapy. All receptors come from a human donor with breast cancer.

V usage is TRBV4-1 and J usage is TRBJ1-2; D is undetermined. This CDR3 has 16 residues. V was cut by 1 base and J by 4 bases, with 16 bases left in between. Germline CDR1 reads MGHRA; CDR2 reads YSYEKL. CDR3 nucleotide sequence: TGCGCCAGCAGCCAAGGCCCGACTGGTTTAGTCTATGGCTACACCTTC. Protein product: CASSQGPTGLVYGYTF.

The V and J genes are TRBV5-1 and TRBJ2-3, with 10 nucleotides matching TRBD2. CDR1 is SGHRS and CDR2 is YFSETQ in the germline V gene. The CDR3 contains 17 residues. Trimming cost V 2 bases and J 4 bases; bases outside gene matches: 10. In nucleotides, the CDR3 is TGCGCCAGCAGCTTCCGCATGAGCGGGGGGGCCTCAGATACGCAGTATTTT. Its translation: CASSFRMSGGASDTQYF.

The chain uses TRBV5-1 and TRBJ2-1, with D hard to call. Germline V gene sequence: CDR1 SGHRS, CDR2 YFSETQ. CDR3 length: 16 amino acids. V lost 2 bases and J 0 bases, leaving 12 bases between the germline ends. Here the CDR3 DNA reads TGCGCCAGCAGCTTCGGTGGCATCAGCTCCTACAATGAGCAGTTCTTC. Translated: CASSFGGISSYNEQFF.

V gene TRBV11-3 combines with J gene TRBJ2-1, with 7 bases matching TRBD2. This CDR3 contains 17 residues. Germline loops: CDR1 SGHNT, CDR2 YENEEA. Trimming took 5 bases from V and 1 from J; bases not matched to a gene: 11. The chain's CDR3 is CASSPTTGGSSYNEQFF. The CDR3 region has the DNA TGTGCCAGCAGCCCGACTACCGGGGGGAGTTCCTACAATGAGCAGTTCTTC. The full variable domain, with the rest looked up from reference TRBV11-3 and TRBJ2-1, is EAGVVQSPRYKIIEKKQPVAFWCNPISGHNTLYWYLQNLGQGPELLIRYENEEAVDDSQLPKDRFSAERLKGVDSTLKIQPAELGDSAVYLCASSPTTGGSSYNEQFFGPGTRLTVL.

This clone appeared a few times. This chain joins TRBV6-8 and TRBJ1-1, with TRBD1 matching 9 bases. The CDR3 has 13 residues. Germline CDR1 and CDR2: MNHGY and SAAAGT. V was pared by 9 bases and J by 2 bases, with 4 bases of the junction left unmatched. CDR3 protein: CASNRGRNTEAFF. Here the CDR3 DNA reads TGTGCCAGTAACAGGGGGCGTAACACTGAAGCTTTCTTT.

This chain connects TRBV11-3 to TRBJ2-1; D is ambiguous. This CDR3 has 17 residues. The germline V gene encodes CDR1 SGHNT and CDR2 YENEEA. V gave up 3 bases and J gave up 2 bases, with 17 bases separating them. CDR3 sequence reads: CASSLALFLGTYNEQFF. The DNA for the CDR3 is TGTGCCAGCAGCTTGGCACTGTTTCTAGGGACCTACAATGAGCAGTTCTTC.

This chain joins TRBV28 and TRBJ1-2, with 10 bases that match TRBD1. The J segment lost 7 bases and the V segment lost 2 bases, leaving 4 bases of the junction unmatched. Germline CDR1 and CDR2: MDHEN and SYDVKM. The CDR3 runs 14 residues. CDR3 loop: CASSLEGTGVGYTF. DNA of the CDR3: TGTGCCAGCAGTTTAGAGGGGACAGGGGTTGGCTACACCTTC.

This rearrangement joins TRBV5-1 to TRBJ2-7; either TRBD1 or TRBD2 may supply D (6 bases each). Germline V lookup: CDR1 SGHRS, CDR2 YFSETQ. This CDR3 comprises 16 residues. V was clipped by 3 bases and J by 0 bases, with 16 bases between them. CDR3 DNA sequence: TGCGCCAGCAGCTGGGGGGAGACAGGTACCTCCTACGAGCAGTACTTC. Encoded protein: CASSWGETGTSYEQYF.

The chain uses TRBV16 and TRBJ1-1; tentatively, D is TRBD1 (5 bases). This CDR3 contains 13 residues. Looked up from germline, CDR1 is KGHSY and CDR2 is FQNENV. The germline V and J ends were trimmed by 4 bases and 1 base, with 7 bases remaining between them. DNA for the CDR3: TGTGCCAGCAGCCGGGACTGGAACACTGAAGCTTTCTTT. It translates to CASSRDWNTEAFF.

This chain joins TRBV23-1 and TRBJ1-2; the D gene is possibly TRBD1 (5 bases). TRBV23-1 counts as an open reading frame of uncertain function. The CDR3 totals 13 residues. The V and J ends lost 5 bases and 3 bases respectively, with 10 bases between them. CDR3 sequence (DNA): TGCGCCAGCAGTACGGGGGGGGACTATGGCTACACCTTC. Amino acid sequence: CASSTGGDYGYTF.

The V call is TRBV1, the J call TRBJ1-2; the table gives TRBD1 as D, unverified against the DNA. TRBV1 is termed a pseudogene. The CDR3 consists of 12 residues. CDR3 nucleotide sequence: TGCGCCAGCAGATCGCAGTCCTATGGCTACACCTTC. Its translation: CASRSQSYGYTF.

The CDR3 sequence: CASSRGLAGTTDTQYF. DNA for the CDR3: TGTGCCAGCAGCCGGGGACTAGCGGGAACCACAGATACGCAGTATTTT. The chain carries TRBV11-3 and TRBJ2-3, with TRBD2 matching over 13 bases. CDR1 is SGHNT, CDR2 YENEEA, per germline. The CDR3 has 16 residues. Trimming took 5 bases from V and 2 from J; bases not matched to a gene: 4.

There are a few counts of this clone. The rearrangement joins TRBV11-3 to TRBJ2-5; the match to TRBD1 covers 7 bases. CDR3 length: 15 amino acids. Germline CDR1 and CDR2: SGHNT and YENEEA. The V segment lost 3 bases and the J segment 2 bases; nucleotides outside the gene matches: 6. CDR3 sequence: CASSFRGLGQETQYF. In nucleotides, the CDR3 is TGTGCCAGCAGCTTTAGGGGGCTGGGACAAGAGACCCAGTACTTC.

V gene TRBV6-8 combines with J gene TRBJ1-5, with no clear D. CDR3 length: 18 residues. Germline V gene data show CDR1 as MNHGY and CDR2 as SAAAGT. The V and J ends lost 5 bases and 2 bases respectively, with 22 bases between them. The CDR3 DNA follows: TGTGCCAGCAGTCCTCGAGGCATGACTGGAGGTCGCAATCAGCCCCAGCATTTT. Translation: CASSPRGMTGGRNQPQHF.

The rearrangement joins TRBV15 to TRBJ2-3; 9 nucleotides agree with TRBD2. V was pared by 1 base and J by 1 base, with 0 bases of the junction left unmatched. Germline-derived CDR1 and CDR2 are LNHNV and YYDKDF (reference sequence). The length of the CDR3 is 15 residues. CDR3 region: CATSRGTSGTDTQYF. The CDR3 DNA reads as TGTGCCACCAGCAGAGGGACTAGCGGCACAGATACGCAGTATTTT.

V and J are TRBV19 and TRBJ1-5; no clear D gene. This CDR3 has 14 residues. V was pared by 3 bases and J by 3 bases, with 9 bases between. Germline CDR1 is LNHDA and CDR2 is SQIVND (reference sequence). DNA of the CDR3: TGTGCCAGTAGTATTTGGGTTAACAATCAGCCCCAGCATTTT. This sequence encodes CASSIWVNNQPQHF.

The V gene is TRBV7-6, the J gene TRBJ2-2; D not certain. This CDR3 region has 15 residues. V was trimmed by 5 bases and J by 4 bases, leaving 14 bases between them. Looked up from germline, CDR1 is SGHVS and CDR2 is FNYEAQ. The CDR3 DNA follows: TGTGCCAGCAGCCCAACGGGCGGCTTCACCGGGGAGCTGTTTTTT. It yields the protein CASSPTGGFTGELFF.

V and J are TRBV18 and TRBJ2-6; D gene ambiguous. Trimming took off 5 bases at V and 0 bases at J, with 11 bases between the two ends. CDR1 is KGHSH and CDR2 is LQKENI in the germline V gene. The CDR3 is 16 residues long. The CDR3 loop is CASSSEQHSGANVLTF. In DNA, the CDR3 is TGTGCCAGCTCATCCGAACAGCACTCTGGGGCCAACGTCCTGACTTTC.

The rearrangement links TRBV6-8 to TRBJ1-5; D ambiguous. Germline V gene lookup returns CDR1 MNHGY and CDR2 SAAAGT. The V gene lost 5 bases and the J gene lost 2 bases, with 4 bases spanning the gap. The CDR3 is 12 amino acids. Here the CDR3 reads CASSDRNQPQHF. CDR3 bases: TGTGCCAGCAGTGACCGCAATCAGCCCCAGCATTTT.